The following is a T cell receptor (beta chain) sequence with its context. Its antigen is unidentified. This sample is drawn from a study of T cells in Graves' hyperthyroidism and ophthalmopathy. The blood sample dates from first hyperthyroidism diagnosis, preceding any ophthalmopathy symptoms. PBMCs stemmed from 10 ml fresh peripheral blood. The TCR beta CDR3 regions underwent amplification using RNA transcripts as the source. The TCR CDR3 first-round RT-PCR relied on the HTBI primer set. TCRdb recomputed calls from the multiplex PCR reads with MiXCR, one row per CDR3 protein. This table holds roughly 130,000 distinct CDR3 sequences, more than 20% found once. This CDR3 is 14 amino acids long. The V gene end was trimmed by 3 bases and the J gene end by 8 bases; junction bases not matched to a gene: 7. CDR1 and CDR2 (germline): SGDLS, YYNGEE. Study observations and caveats: A model built on 13 V-J features separated ophthalmopathy from stable hyperthyroidism. Most clonotypes expanded in the thyroid (above 0.001) were also present in blood.

This sequence originates from a woman aged 50 to 60 with Graves' hyperthyroidism that later progressed to Graves' ophthalmopathy. Sequencing used blood. The chain combines TRBV9 with TRBJ2-2, with 7 bases aligning to TRBD2. Here the CDR3 DNA reads TGTGCCAGCAGCGGTTTATTGCGGGAGGGGGAGCTGTTTTTT. Amino acids: CASSGLLREGELFF. Filled out from reference TRBV9 and TRBJ2-2, the complete variable domain reads DSGVTQTPKHLITATGQRVTLRCSPRSGDLSVYWYQQSLDQGLQFLIQYYNGEERAKGNILERFSAQQFPDLHSELNLSSLELGDSALYFCASSGLLREGELFFGEGSRLTVL.